What follows are 27 T cell receptor beta chains derived from one specimen sequenced in a study of cytomegalovirus exposure and HLA in healthy donors. Profiled with immunoSEQ multiplex PCR; TCRdb holds only in-frame clones, not every one. This repertoire shows tens of thousands of clones, approximately 90% found once; its top ten account for 3.5% to 4.5%. The specimen sequenced was PBMCs. All receptors come from a young woman in good health and CMV-seropositive.

This chain uses TRBV10-1 with TRBJ1-1; D not resolved. The CDR3 spans 13 residues. In germline, CDR1 is WNHNN, CDR2 SYGVQD (reference sequence). V was trimmed by 8 bases and J by 0 bases, leaving 10 bases between them. The CDR3 bases are TGCGCCAGCCGGCTCGGGATGAACACTGAAGCTTTCTTT. Residues: CASRLGMNTEAFF.

The genes are TRBV6-5 and TRBJ2-2; D unresolved. Germline CDR1 reads MNHEY; CDR2 reads SVGAGI. V lost 0 bases, J lost 1 base, and 9 bases lay in between. This CDR3 region has 16 residues. DNA of the CDR3: TGTGCCAGCAGTTACTCGACTCCGGGGAACACCGGGGAGCTGTTTTTT. Protein product: CASSYSTPGNTGELFF.

This chain uses TRBV7-9 with TRBJ2-1, with 9 positions matching TRBD1. J lost 5 bases, V lost 5 bases, and 4 bases had no gene match. The germline V gene has CDR1 SEHNR and CDR2 FQNEAQ (reference sequence). There are 14 residues in the CDR3. CDR3 region: CASSPGDRDNEQFF. CDR3 bases: TGTGCCAGCAGCCCTGGGGACAGGGACAATGAGCAGTTCTTC.

The J gene is TRBJ1-6, the V gene TRBV30; 7 bases agree with TRBD1. CDR1 GTSNPN and CDR2 SVGIG come from the germline V gene (reference sequence). The CDR3 runs to 13 residues. J lost 6 bases, V lost 5 bases, and 4 bases had no gene match. CDR3 nucleotide sequence: TGTGCCTGGGCTGACAGGGCTAATTCACCCCTCCACTTT. This codes for CAWADRANSPLHF. Variable domain in full (rest from reference TRBV30 and TRBJ1-6): SQTIHQWPATLVQPVGSPLSLECTVEGTSNPNLYWYRQAAGRGLQLLFYSVGIGQISSEVPQNLSASRPQDRQFILSSKKLLLSDSGFYLCAWADRANSPLHFGNGTRLTVT.

J is TRBJ2-5 and V is TRBV2, with D possibly being TRBD1 (5 bases). V gave up 3 bases and J gave up 5 bases, with 13 bases separating them. This CDR3 is 14 amino acids long. Germline values: CDR1 SNHLY, CDR2 FYNNEI. Written as DNA, the CDR3 is TGTGCCAGCAGTGAGCTAGGGGTTCGGGAGACCCAGTACTTC. Its protein is CASSELGVRETQYF.

The V and J genes are TRBV30 and TRBJ1-2; D is unresolved. The CDR3 sequence is 11 residues long. Trimming removed 4 bases at V and 2 bases at J, with 5 bases between. Germline lookup yields CDR1 GTSNPN and CDR2 SVGIG (reference sequence). The CDR3 sequence: CAWIRNYGYTF. Written as DNA, the CDR3 is TGTGCCTGGATACGGAACTATGGCTACACCTTC.

Note on this clone: Other DNA sequences from this sample encode an identical CDR3 as well. The DNA of the CDR3 is TGTGCCAGCAGCGTGGGGACAGGGAATCAGCCCCAGCATTTT. It encodes CASSVGTGNQPQHF. V and J are TRBV9 and TRBJ1-5, with 9 bases identical to TRBD1. Germline V gene sequence: CDR1 SGDLS, CDR2 YYNGEE. The CDR3 is 14 residues long. J lost 4 bases, V lost 2 bases, and 1 base had no gene match.

This sequence joins TRBV6-6 and TRBJ1-1; D is unclear. Per the germline V gene, CDR1 is MNHNY and CDR2 is SVGAGI (reference sequence). This CDR3 contains 14 residues. V lost 0 bases, J lost 2 bases, and 7 bases lay in between. The CDR3: CASSYSIQNTEAFF. CDR3 nucleotide sequence: TGTGCCAGCAGTTACTCCATTCAAAACACTGAAGCTTTCTTT.

The CDR3 sequence: CASSQVSGQPRVTQYF. The DNA for the CDR3 is TGCGCCAGCAGCCAAGTGTCAGGACAACCAAGAGTTACCCAGTACTTC. This chain links TRBV4-1 with TRBJ2-5; possibly TRBD1 for D (5 bases). Germline V CDR1 and CDR2: MGHRA, YSYEKL. This CDR3 is built from 16 residues. The V end was cut by 1 base, the J end by 8 bases, with 20 bases between.

The chain has TRBV9 and TRBJ1-5; TRBD1 might be the D (6 bases). Germline CDR1 reads SGDLS; CDR2 reads YYNGEE. Trimming took off 0 bases at V and 1 base at J, with 11 bases between the two ends. The CDR3 runs to 16 residues. CDR3: CASSVGDNRSNQPQHF. The CDR3 bases are TGTGCCAGCAGCGTAGGGGACAATAGGAGCAATCAGCCCCAGCATTTT.

The chain combines TRBV10-3 with TRBJ1-2, with a tentative D call TRBD1 (5 bases). CDR1 is ENHRY and CDR2 is SYGVKD in the germline V gene. V was trimmed by 4 bases and J by 3 bases, leaving 9 bases between them. There are 13 residues in the CDR3. CDR3 coding DNA: TGTGCCATCAGTGGGGGAGGGGACTATGGCTACACCTTC. Translated, it gives CAISGGGDYGYTF.

In the case of this clone: Different DNA sequences within this sample yield the same CDR3. The chain combines TRBV2 with TRBJ2-7; the D gene is possibly TRBD2 (6 bases). Trimming pared 4 bases from V and 3 bases from J, leaving 7 bases between. In germline, CDR1 is SNHLY, CDR2 FYNNEI. CDR3 size: 12 residues. The chain's CDR3 is CASSGRGYEQYF. CDR3 DNA: TGTGCCAGCAGTGGGAGGGGCTACGAGCAGTACTTC.

The chain recombines TRBV7-9 with TRBJ2-5; 9 bases fit TRBD1. The CDR3 contains 15 residues. CDR1 and CDR2 from the germline V gene are SEHNR and FQNEAQ (reference sequence). The ends lost 4 bases at V and 5 bases at J; junction bases unmatched: 8. The CDR3 nucleotides read TGTGCCAGCAGCTACCCGGGACAGGGCGCGGAGACCCAGTACTTC. It yields the protein CASSYPGQGAETQYF.

The gene calls are TRBV19 and TRBJ2-2, with D possibly TRBD2 on 6 matching bases. This CDR3 comprises 14 residues. Looked up from germline, CDR1 is LNHDA and CDR2 is SQIVND (reference sequence). V was shortened by 7 bases and J by 4 bases, with 13 bases between the two germline ends. The CDR3 region has the DNA TGTGCCAGTACCCTGGGGGGAACCACCGGGGAGCTGTTTTTT. Amino acid sequence: CASTLGGTTGELFF.

This chain links TRBV11-2 with TRBJ1-5, with 7 bases identical to TRBD1. This CDR3 region has 19 residues. Germline values: CDR1 SGHAT, CDR2 FQNNGV. With V trimmed by 1 base and J by 3 bases, 15 bases remained unmatched. DNA for the CDR3: TGTGCCAGCAGCTTAGGAGGAGAGAGGGGGCGGTATGACAATCAGCCCCAGCATTTT. It is translated as CASSLGGERGRYDNQPQHF. Combining the CDR3 with reference TRBV11-2 and TRBJ1-5 gives the whole variable domain EAGVAQSPRYKIIEKRQSVAFWCNPISGHATLYWYQQILGQGPKLLIQFQNNGVVDDSQLPKDRFSAERLKGVDSTLKIQPAKLEDSAVYLCASSLGGERGRYDNQPQHFGDGTRLSIL.

The genes are TRBV19 and TRBJ1-2, with D possibly being TRBD1 (5 bases). This CDR3 has 17 amino acids. The V end was cut by 6 bases, the J end by 5 bases, with 25 bases between. Germline values: CDR1 LNHDA, CDR2 SQIVND (reference sequence). CDR3 loop: CASREDRRGGPYYGYTF. CDR3 coding DNA: TGTGCCAGTAGAGAGGACCGGAGGGGAGGGCCCTATTATGGCTACACCTTC.

V usage is TRBV19 and J usage is TRBJ2-7; TRBD1 agrees at 7 bases. Germline V CDR1 and CDR2: LNHDA, SQIVND (reference sequence). After removal of 8 bases from V and 4 bases from J, the junction contained 11 bases not matched to a gene. The CDR3 totals 14 residues. The CDR3 sequence is CASGPTTGVYEQYF. DNA of the CDR3: TGTGCCAGTGGACCAACTACAGGGGTGTACGAGCAGTACTTC. Full variable domain (remainder filled in from reference TRBV19 and TRBJ2-7): DGGITQSPKYLFRKEGQNVTLSCEQNLNHDAMYWYRQDPGQGLRLIYYSQIVNDFQKGDIAEGYSVSREKKESFPLTVTSAQKNPTAFYLCASGPTTGVYEQYFGPGTRLTVT.

This sequence joins TRBV5-4 and TRBJ2-3; TRBD2 matches at 7 bases. The CDR3 is made up of 14 amino acids. J lost 5 bases, V lost 4 bases, and 7 bases had no gene match. Looked up from germline, CDR1 is SGHNT and CDR2 is YYREEE (reference sequence). In DNA form, the CDR3 reads TGTGCCAGCAGCCCCGGGTTAGCGGGAGATACGCAGTATTTT. It codes for CASSPGLAGDTQYF.

This clone has a handful of counts. The V call is TRBV7-6, the J call TRBJ2-7; 12 bases map to TRBD1. V gave up 0 bases and J gave up 5 bases; unmatched junction bases: 2. The CDR3 is 15 residues long. CDR1 is SGHVS and CDR2 is FNYEAQ in the germline V gene. The CDR3 DNA follows: TGTGCCAGCAGCTTAGCGGGACAGGGGGCGGACGAGCAGTACTTC. This gives the protein CASSLAGQGADEQYF.

This clone was counted once. The chain employs TRBV11-2 and TRBJ1-1; 9 bases agree with TRBD1. CDR3 length: 15 residues. Germline lookup yields CDR1 SGHAT and CDR2 FQNNGV. Trimming cost V 2 bases and J 4 bases; bases outside gene matches: 5. This CDR3 is CASSLKGQGVTEAFF. DNA of the CDR3: TGTGCCAGCAGCTTAAAGGGACAGGGTGTCACTGAAGCTTTCTTT.

CDR3 in DNA: TGCGCCAGCAGCCAAAAAAGGGGGACAGGTTACCCCTACAATGAGCAGTTCTTC. It codes for CASSQKRGTGYPYNEQFF. The J gene is TRBJ2-1, the V gene TRBV4-1; TRBD1 matches at 8 bases. The CDR3 runs to 18 residues. Germline V lookup: CDR1 MGHRA, CDR2 YSYEKL. The junction had 11 bases not matched to a gene; V was cut back by 2 bases and J by 2 bases.

The CDR3 DNA follows: TGTGCCTGGAGTGGGGGACAGGGGGCAAATCAGCCCCAGCATTTT. Its protein is CAWSGGQGANQPQHF. This chain joins TRBV30 and TRBJ1-5, with 12 nucleotides matching TRBD1. V lost 1 base and J lost 4; bases outside the gene matches: 2. The CDR3 runs to 15 residues. The germline gives CDR1 GTSNPN, CDR2 SVGIG (reference sequence).

This clone was observed a single time. This chain joins TRBV2 and TRBJ2-1; D is undetermined. The CDR3 loop spans 14 amino acids. V was cut by 3 bases and J by 4 bases, with 10 bases left in between. Germline V gives CDR1 SNHLY, CDR2 FYNNEI. CDR3 region: CASSERLRYNEQFF. The CDR3 DNA follows: TGTGCCAGCAGTGAGCGCTTGCGGTACAATGAGCAGTTCTTC.

This rearrangement joins TRBV5-6 to TRBJ1-3, with D possibly TRBD1 on 6 matching bases. The CDR3 is made up of 14 amino acids. The V end was cut by 3 bases, the J end by 2 bases, with 9 bases between. From germline, CDR1 is SGHDT and CDR2 YYEEEE. The CDR3: CASSSRGAGNTIYF. The CDR3 DNA is TGTGCCAGCAGCTCCAGGGGAGCTGGAAACACCATATATTTT.

This chain links TRBV27 with TRBJ2-3, with 7 bases that match TRBD1. CDR1 and CDR2 from the germline V gene are MNHEY and SMNVEV (reference sequence). The CDR3 length is 14 residues. V gave up 6 bases and J gave up 5 bases; unmatched junction bases: 8. In DNA form, the CDR3 reads TGTGCCAGCAGAAGACAGGGAACGGGAGATACGCAGTATTTT. Encoded protein: CASRRQGTGDTQYF.

This chain uses TRBV11-2 with TRBJ1-5; 7 nucleotides match TRBD1. The CDR3 sequence is 14 residues long. Germline CDR1 reads SGHAT; CDR2 reads FQNNGV. Trimming removed 5 bases from V and 5 bases from J; junction bases left unmatched: 6. This chain's CDR3 is CASSRRQGDQPQHF. CDR3 nucleotide sequence: TGTGCCAGCAGCCGCCGACAGGGAGATCAGCCCCAGCATTTT.

This chain links TRBV27 with TRBJ2-1; 9 bases line up with TRBD2. The CDR3 extends over 14 amino acids. CDR1 and CDR2 (germline): MNHEY, SMNVEV (reference sequence). V shed 3 bases, J shed 9 bases, and the junction held 6 bases outside the gene matches. The CDR3 sequence: CASSFSGRSAEQFF. DNA of the CDR3: TGTGCCAGCAGTTTCAGCGGGAGGTCCGCTGAGCAGTTCTTC.